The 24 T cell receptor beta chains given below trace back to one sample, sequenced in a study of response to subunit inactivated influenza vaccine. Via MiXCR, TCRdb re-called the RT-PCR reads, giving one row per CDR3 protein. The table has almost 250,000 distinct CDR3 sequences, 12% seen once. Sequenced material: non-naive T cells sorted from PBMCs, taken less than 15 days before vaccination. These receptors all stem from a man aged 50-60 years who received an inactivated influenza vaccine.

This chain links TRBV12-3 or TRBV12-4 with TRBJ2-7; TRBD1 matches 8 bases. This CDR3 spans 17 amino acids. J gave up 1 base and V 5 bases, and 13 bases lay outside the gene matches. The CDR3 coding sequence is TGTGCCAGCAGTACCCGGGACAGGCTCACTAGGTCCTACGAGCAGTACTTC. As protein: CASSTRDRLTRSYEQYF.

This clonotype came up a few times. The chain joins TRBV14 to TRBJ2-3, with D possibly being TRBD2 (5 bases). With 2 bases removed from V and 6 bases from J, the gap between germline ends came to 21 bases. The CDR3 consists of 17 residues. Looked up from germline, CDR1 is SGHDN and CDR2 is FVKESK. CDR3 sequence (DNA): TGTGCCAGCAGCCAATACGGGGTGAGGGCCGGCGGGGATACGCAGTATTTT. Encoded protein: CASSQYGVRAGGDTQYF.

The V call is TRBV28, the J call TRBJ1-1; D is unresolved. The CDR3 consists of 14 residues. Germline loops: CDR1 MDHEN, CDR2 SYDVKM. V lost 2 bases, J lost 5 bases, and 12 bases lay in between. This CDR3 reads CASSLSLGVTEAFF. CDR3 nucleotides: TGTGCCAGCAGTTTAAGCCTCGGGGTTACTGAAGCTTTCTTT.

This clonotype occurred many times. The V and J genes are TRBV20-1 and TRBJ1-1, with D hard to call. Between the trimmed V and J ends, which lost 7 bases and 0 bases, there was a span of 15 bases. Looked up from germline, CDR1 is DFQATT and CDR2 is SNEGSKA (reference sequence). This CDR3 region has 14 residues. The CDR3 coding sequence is TGCAGTGGGCCAGAGGGCTTTATGAACACTGAAGCTTTCTTT. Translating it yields CSGPEGFMNTEAFF.

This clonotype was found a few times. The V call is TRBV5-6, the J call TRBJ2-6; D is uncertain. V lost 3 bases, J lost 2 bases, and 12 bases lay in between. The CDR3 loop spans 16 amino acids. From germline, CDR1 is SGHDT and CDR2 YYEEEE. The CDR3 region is CASSSARAPGANVLTF. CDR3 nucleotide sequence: TGTGCCAGCAGCTCCGCCCGAGCGCCTGGGGCCAACGTCCTGACTTTC.

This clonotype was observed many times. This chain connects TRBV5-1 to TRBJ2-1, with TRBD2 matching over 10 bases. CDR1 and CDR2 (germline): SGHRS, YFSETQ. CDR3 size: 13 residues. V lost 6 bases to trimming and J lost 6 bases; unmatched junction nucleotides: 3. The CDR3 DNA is TGCGCCAGCAAGGCTAGCGGGAGCAATGAGCAGTTCTTC. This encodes CASKASGSNEQFF. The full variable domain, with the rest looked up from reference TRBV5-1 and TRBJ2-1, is KAGVTQTPRYLIKTRGQQVTLSCSPISGHRSVSWYQQTPGQGLQFLFEYFSETQRNKGNFPGRFSGRQFSNSRSEMNVSTLELGDSALYLCASKASGSNEQFFGPGTRLTVL.

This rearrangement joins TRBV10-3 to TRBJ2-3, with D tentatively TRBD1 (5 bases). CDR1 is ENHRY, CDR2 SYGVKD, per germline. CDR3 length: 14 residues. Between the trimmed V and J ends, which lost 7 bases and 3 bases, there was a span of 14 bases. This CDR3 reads CAITTQGRTDTQYF. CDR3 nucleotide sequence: TGTGCCATCACCACCCAGGGAAGAACAGATACGCAGTATTTT.

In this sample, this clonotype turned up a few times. The CDR3 coding sequence is TGTGCCAGCAGCACGGGGGCGGGGGCCGTCTACGAGCAGTACTTC. This sequence encodes CASSTGAGAVYEQYF. The chain has TRBV7-8 and TRBJ2-7; tentative D call: TRBD2 (7 bases). The CDR3 loop spans 15 amino acids. CDR1 and CDR2 (germline): SGHVS, FQNEAQ. With 5 bases removed from V and 3 bases from J, the gap between germline ends came to 17 bases.

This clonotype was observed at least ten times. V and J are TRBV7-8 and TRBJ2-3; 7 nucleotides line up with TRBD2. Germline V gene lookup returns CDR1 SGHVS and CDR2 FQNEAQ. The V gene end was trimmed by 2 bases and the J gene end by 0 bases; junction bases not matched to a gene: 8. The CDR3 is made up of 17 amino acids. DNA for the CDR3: TGTGCCAGCAGCTTACTTCTAAGGCGGGGGAGCACAGATACGCAGTATTTT. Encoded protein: CASSLLLRRGSTDTQYF. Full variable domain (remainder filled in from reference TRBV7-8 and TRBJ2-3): GAGVSQSPRYKVAKRGQDVALRCDPISGHVSLFWYQQALGQGPEFLTYFQNEAQLDKSGLPSDRFFAERPEGSVSTLKIQRTQQEDSAVYLCASSLLLRRGSTDTQYFGPGTRLTVL.

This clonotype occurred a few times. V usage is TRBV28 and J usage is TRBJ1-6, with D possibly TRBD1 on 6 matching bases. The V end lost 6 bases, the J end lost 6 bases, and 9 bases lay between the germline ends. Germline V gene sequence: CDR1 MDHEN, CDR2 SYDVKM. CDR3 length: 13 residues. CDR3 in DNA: TGTGCCAGCAGACAGGGTTCTAATTCACCCCTCCACTTT. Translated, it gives CASRQGSNSPLHF.

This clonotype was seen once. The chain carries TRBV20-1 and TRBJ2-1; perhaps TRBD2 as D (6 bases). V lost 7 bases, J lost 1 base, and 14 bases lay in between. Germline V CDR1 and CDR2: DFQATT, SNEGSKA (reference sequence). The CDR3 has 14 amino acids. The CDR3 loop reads CSGLSGFSYNEQFF. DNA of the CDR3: TGCAGTGGCCTTAGCGGATTTTCCTACAATGAGCAGTTCTTC.

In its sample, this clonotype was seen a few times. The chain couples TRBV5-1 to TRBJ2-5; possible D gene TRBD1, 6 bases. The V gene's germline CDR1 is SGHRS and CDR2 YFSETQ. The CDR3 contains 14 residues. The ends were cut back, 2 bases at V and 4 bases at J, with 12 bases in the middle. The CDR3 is CASSFPQGRETQYF. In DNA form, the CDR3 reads TGCGCCAGCAGCTTCCCCCAGGGGCGAGAGACCCAGTACTTC.

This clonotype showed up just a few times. The CDR3 sequence: CASSYQGLLAGVENEQFF. The CDR3, as DNA: TGTGCCAGCAGTTACCAAGGGTTACTAGCGGGAGTAGAAAATGAGCAGTTCTTC. V gene TRBV6-5 combines with J gene TRBJ2-1; 11 bases are a match to TRBD2. J lost 7 bases, V lost 2 bases, and 13 bases had no gene match. This CDR3 comprises 18 residues. Germline values: CDR1 MNHEY, CDR2 SVGAGI.

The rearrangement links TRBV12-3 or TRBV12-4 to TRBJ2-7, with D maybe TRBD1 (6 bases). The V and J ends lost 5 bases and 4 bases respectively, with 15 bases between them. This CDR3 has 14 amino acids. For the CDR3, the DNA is TGTGCCAGCAGTCTCAGGGGAAGATGGTACGAGCAGTACTTC. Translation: CASSLRGRWYEQYF.

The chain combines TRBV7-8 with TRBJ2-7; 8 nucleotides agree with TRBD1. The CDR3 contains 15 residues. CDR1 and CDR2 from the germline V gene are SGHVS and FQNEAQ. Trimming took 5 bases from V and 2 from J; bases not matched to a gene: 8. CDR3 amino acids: CASSPRDRLTYEQYF. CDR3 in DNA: TGTGCCAGCAGCCCGCGGGACAGGCTGACCTACGAGCAGTACTTC.

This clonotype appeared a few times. The CDR3 protein is CASSLTQGRYEQYF. Here the CDR3 DNA reads TGTGCCAGCAGCTTAACCCAGGGACGGTACGAGCAGTACTTC. The rearrangement joins TRBV11-2 to TRBJ2-7; D may correspond to TRBD1 or TRBD2 (5 bases each). Germline V lookup: CDR1 SGHAT, CDR2 FQNNGV. The CDR3 sequence is 14 residues long. Trimming left V 2 bases short and J 4 bases short, with 12 bases between.

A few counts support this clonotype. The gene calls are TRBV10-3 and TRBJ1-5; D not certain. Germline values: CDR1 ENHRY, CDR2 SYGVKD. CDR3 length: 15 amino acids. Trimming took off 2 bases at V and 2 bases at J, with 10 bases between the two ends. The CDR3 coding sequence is TGTGCCATCAGTGAGGGCGGAGATCGCAATCAGCCCCAGCATTTT. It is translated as CAISEGGDRNQPQHF.

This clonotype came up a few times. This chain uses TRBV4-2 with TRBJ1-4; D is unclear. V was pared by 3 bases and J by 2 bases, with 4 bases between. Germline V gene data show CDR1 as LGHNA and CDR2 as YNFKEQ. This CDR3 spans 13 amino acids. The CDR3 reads CASSQGTNEKLFF. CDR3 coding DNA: TGTGCCAGCAGCCAGGGTACTAATGAAAAACTGTTTTTT.

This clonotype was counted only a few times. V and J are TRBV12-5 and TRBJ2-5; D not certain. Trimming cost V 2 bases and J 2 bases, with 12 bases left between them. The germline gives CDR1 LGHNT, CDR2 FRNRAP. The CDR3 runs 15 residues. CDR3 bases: TGTGCTAGTGGTTTGCAGACTGAGGCTCAAGAGACCCAGTACTTC. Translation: CASGLQTEAQETQYF.

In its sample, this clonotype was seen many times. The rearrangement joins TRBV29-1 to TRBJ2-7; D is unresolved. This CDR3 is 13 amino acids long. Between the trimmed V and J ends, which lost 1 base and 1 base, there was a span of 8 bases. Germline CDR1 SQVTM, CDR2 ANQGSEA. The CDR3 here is CSVEASSSYEQYF. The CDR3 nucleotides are TGCAGCGTTGAAGCCAGCAGTTCCTACGAGCAGTACTTC.

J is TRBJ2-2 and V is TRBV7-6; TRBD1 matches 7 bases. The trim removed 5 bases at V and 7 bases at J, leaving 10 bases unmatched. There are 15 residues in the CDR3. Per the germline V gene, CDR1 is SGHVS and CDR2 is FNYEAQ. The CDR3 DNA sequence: TGTGCCAGCAGCCCCCTACAGGGGACCGGCGGGGAGCTGTTTTTT. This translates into CASSPLQGTGGELFF.

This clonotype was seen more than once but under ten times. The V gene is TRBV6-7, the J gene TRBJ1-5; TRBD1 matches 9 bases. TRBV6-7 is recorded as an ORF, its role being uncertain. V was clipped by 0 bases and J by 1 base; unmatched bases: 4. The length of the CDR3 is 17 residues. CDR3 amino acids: CASSYSRQGGSNQPQHF. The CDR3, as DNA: TGTGCCAGCAGTTACTCGAGACAGGGGGGAAGCAATCAGCCCCAGCATTTT.

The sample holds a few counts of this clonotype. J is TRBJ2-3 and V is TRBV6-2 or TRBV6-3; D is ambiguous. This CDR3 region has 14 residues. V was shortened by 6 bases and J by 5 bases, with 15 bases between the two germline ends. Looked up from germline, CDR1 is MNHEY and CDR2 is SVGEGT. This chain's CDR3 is CASSTHGPGDTQYF. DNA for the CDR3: TGTGCCAGCAGCACCCACGGACCGGGAGATACGCAGTATTTT.

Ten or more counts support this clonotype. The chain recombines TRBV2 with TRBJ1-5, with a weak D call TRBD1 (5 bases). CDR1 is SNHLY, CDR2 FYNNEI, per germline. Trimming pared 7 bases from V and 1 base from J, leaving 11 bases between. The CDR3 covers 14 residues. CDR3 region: CASKSDRSNQPQHF. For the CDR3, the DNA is TGTGCCAGCAAGTCCGACAGAAGCAATCAGCCCCAGCATTTT.